This T cell receptor (beta chain) emerged from a study of blood T cell repertoires in COVID-19. The assay was immunoSEQ multiplex PCR, and TCRdb's table has in-frame clones only and misses some. The sample contains 250,000 to 350,000 clones, 80% to 90% of which appear only once. CDR1 and CDR2 from the germline V gene are MGHDK and SYGVNS. The CDR3 consists of 12 residues. V lost 1 base and J 6 bases, leaving 6 bases between the germline ends. Input material: peripheral blood. This TCR was recovered from a woman in her forties or fifties with COVID-19, enrolled during active disease. V usage is TRBV25-1 and J usage is TRBJ1-2; D gene ambiguous. In DNA, the CDR3 is TGTGCCAGCAGTGAATTTGGCCATGGCTACACCTTC. As protein: CASSEFGHGYTF.